This TCR beta chain was identified during a study of blood T cell repertoires in COVID-19. Turning to the study itself: Sources were T cells, B-cell-depleted T cells, or PBMCs; the material itself was cDNA or gDNA.

Per the study methods: Cell counts per sample came from amplifying reference gene primers. Clones were read by immunoSEQ multiplex PCR, and TCRdb kept only the in-frame ones, dropping some. Clonal size and the V and J genes are those of that table, whereas D and trimming came from the DNA. The sample comprises 300,000 or so clones, around 92% of which are singletons, and under 7.5% rests with the top ten. Germline assignment: CDR1 SGHAT and CDR2 FQNNGV. After removal of 5 bases from V and 10 bases from J, the junction contained 13 bases not matched to a gene. The CDR3 is made up of 15 amino acids. The origin of this receptor is a man aged 18 to 30 who had recovered from COVID-19. The chain combines TRBV11-2 with TRBJ2-1, with 8 bases lining up with TRBD2. Sequencing used peripheral blood. CDR3 region: CASSPLTGGHREQFF. The CDR3 DNA reads TGTGCCAGCAGCCCCTTGACGGGGGGGCATCGGGAGCAGTTCTTC.